What follows are 15 T cell receptor beta chains derived from one specimen sequenced in a study of STAT5B mutations in CD4+ large granular lymphocyte leukemia (dated by TCRdb to 2022 to 2024). Preparation of the library involved the immunoSEQ multiplex PCR assay. The clones in this table, taken by TCRdb from immuneACCESS, are in-frame only. Not every clone is retained; where verified, under half of the shortfall comes from an unresolved V gene, and the cause of the rest is unknown. This sample has over 45,000 clones in its table, and about 70% of those were observed once. The top ten hold 1.5% of the sample. The sequencing sample was made of CD4+ T cells from blood buffy coats. Receptor source: a human donor in good health.

This chain joins TRBV2 and TRBJ1-5; D remains unclear. The CDR3 loop spans 15 amino acids. The ends were cut back, 6 bases at V and 1 base at J, with 13 bases in the middle. Germline values: CDR1 SNHLY, CDR2 FYNNEI. CDR3 residues: CASRDSRGSNQPQHF. For the CDR3, the DNA is TGTGCCAGCAGGGACTCACGAGGGAGCAATCAGCCCCAGCATTTT.

This chain joins TRBV7-6 and TRBJ1-1; D unresolved. The ends were cut back, 1 base at V and 3 bases at J, with 6 bases in the middle. Per germline, CDR1 SGHVS and CDR2 FNYEAQ. The CDR3 is made up of 13 amino acids. The CDR3 sequence: CASSLDLDTEAFF. CDR3 sequence (DNA): TGTGCCAGCAGCTTAGACTTGGACACTGAAGCTTTCTTT.

This sequence joins TRBV2 and TRBJ1-5; the D gene is possibly TRBD1 (5 bases). V was pared by 1 base and J by 4 bases, with 11 bases between. Germline CDR1 is SNHLY and CDR2 is FYNNEI. The length of the CDR3 is 15 residues. The CDR3 sequence is CASSEESAGNQPQHF. DNA of the CDR3: TGTGCCAGCAGTGAAGAGTCGGCAGGGAATCAGCCCCAGCATTTT.

The rearrangement joins TRBV7-9 to TRBJ1-1, with TRBD1 matching 7 bases. Trimming cost V 4 bases and J 8 bases; bases outside gene matches: 1. Germline lookup yields CDR1 SEHNR and CDR2 FQNEAQ (reference sequence). The length of the CDR3 is 11 residues. The CDR3 region has the DNA TGTGCCAGCAGCTCGGGACAGGAAGCTTTCTTT. Encoded protein: CASSSGQEAFF.

The V and J genes are TRBV7-8 and TRBJ1-5, with D possibly TRBD1 on 6 matching bases. Trimming took 1 base from V and 11 from J, leaving 15 bases between them. The CDR3 is 14 amino acids. Germline CDR1 SGHVS, CDR2 FQNEAQ. CDR3 coding DNA: TGTGCCAGCAGCTTAGGACAGGCGGTCCAGTCCCAGCATTTT. Translated, it gives CASSLGQAVQSQHF.

Written as DNA, the CDR3 is TGTGCCAGCAGTTTGCAATACAATGAGCAGTTCTTC. Residues: CASSLQYNEQFF. V is TRBV6-6 and J is TRBJ2-1; no reliable D call. This CDR3 region has 12 residues. Per germline, CDR1 MNHNY and CDR2 SVGAGI (reference sequence). Trimming took off 4 bases at V and 4 bases at J, with 5 bases between the two ends.

The rearrangement joins TRBV2 to TRBJ1-5, with a possible D match to TRBD1 (5 bases). The CDR3 sequence is 15 residues long. Deletions cut 6 bases from V and 4 bases from J, with 16 bases between. In germline, CDR1 is SNHLY, CDR2 FYNNEI. CDR3 sequence: CASSARDGKNQPQHF. The CDR3 coding sequence is TGTGCCAGCAGCGCCCGGGACGGAAAGAATCAGCCCCAGCATTTT.

This clone showed up just a few times. The rearrangement joins TRBV7-9 to TRBJ1-3, with unresolved D. The CDR3 is made up of 15 amino acids. The V gene lost 3 bases and the J gene lost 0 bases, with 9 bases spanning the gap. CDR1 and CDR2 from the germline V gene are SEHNR and FQNEAQ (reference sequence). The CDR3 region is CASSFWQTSGNTIYF. The CDR3 DNA follows: TGTGCCAGCAGCTTTTGGCAGACCTCTGGAAACACCATATATTTT.

This sequence joins TRBV11-2 and TRBJ2-3; 10 nucleotides align to TRBD1. CDR3 length: 15 amino acids. The V gene's germline CDR1 is SGHAT and CDR2 FQNNGV. The V gene end was trimmed by 0 bases and the J gene end by 11 bases; junction bases not matched to a gene: 8. The CDR3, as DNA: TGTGCCAGCAGCTTAGAGGTTGGGACAGGGGCGGAGCAGTATTTT. This translates into CASSLEVGTGAEQYF.

The chain carries TRBV11-2 and TRBJ2-3; tentative D call: TRBD2 (6 bases). The CDR3 is 16 residues long. V shed 2 bases and J shed 3 bases, with 15 bases lying between them. Germline assignment: CDR1 SGHAT and CDR2 FQNNGV. CDR3 coding DNA: TGTGCCAGCAGCTTAAGCGGGTCCTTTGGGACAGATACGCAGTATTTT. This codes for CASSLSGSFGTDTQYF.

This chain uses TRBV19 with TRBJ1-6; D is ambiguous. The CDR3 is made up of 14 amino acids. V was trimmed by 7 bases and J by 6 bases, leaving 13 bases between them. Per the germline V gene, CDR1 is LNHDA and CDR2 is SQIVND (reference sequence). This CDR3 reads CASTIRPTNSPLHF. CDR3 in DNA: TGTGCCAGTACCATCCGACCGACTAATTCACCCCTCCACTTT.

This sequence joins TRBV7-9 and TRBJ1-2; no clear D. Trimming removed 1 base at V and 11 bases at J, with 14 bases between. The CDR3 runs 13 residues. CDR1 is SEHNR, CDR2 FQNEAQ, per germline (reference sequence). The CDR3 sequence is CASSLEMVGGYTF. The CDR3 DNA is TGTGCCAGCAGCTTAGAGATGGTTGGCGGATACACCTTC.

The J gene is TRBJ2-7, the V gene TRBV19; D unclear. This CDR3 has 13 residues. V lost 3 bases, J lost 0 bases, and 6 bases lay in between. Per germline, CDR1 LNHDA and CDR2 SQIVND (reference sequence). This chain's CDR3 is CASSIRDSYEQYF. CDR3 sequence (DNA): TGTGCCAGTAGTATTAGAGACTCCTACGAGCAGTACTTC.

In its sample, this clone was seen once. CDR3 protein: CASSVMTGYNSPLHF. DNA for the CDR3: TGTGCCAGCAGTGTTATGACAGGCTATAATTCACCCCTCCACTTT. The chain is built from TRBV2 and TRBJ1-6; perhaps TRBD1 as D (6 bases). Trimming left V 4 bases short and J 3 bases short, with 10 bases between. The CDR3 runs 15 residues. Germline CDR1 reads SNHLY; CDR2 reads FYNNEI.

Written as DNA, the CDR3 is TGTGCCAGCAGTTACCTCGACAGCGAAACCTTCTTT. Translating it yields CASSYLDSETFF. The chain couples TRBV6-5 to TRBJ1-1; a possible D gene is TRBD1 (5 bases). The CDR3 covers 12 residues. The ends were cut back, 2 bases at V and 14 bases at J, with 15 bases in the middle. CDR1 is MNHEY, CDR2 SVGAGI, per germline.